This TCR beta chain was captured in a study of blood T cell repertoires in COVID-19. At the level of the study: COVID-19 samples from acute and convalescent phases originated in the United States, Italy and Spain. Nucleic acid was either cDNA or gDNA, and it came from T cells, B-cell-depleted T cells, or PBMCs.

The junction had 11 bases not matched to a gene; V was cut back by 6 bases and J by 6 bases. Germline V gives CDR1 LNHDA, CDR2 SQIVND (reference sequence). CDR3 size: 15 residues. How the authors handled the data: Amplification of reference gene primers provided the estimated nucleated cell counts. Sequencing was performed with immunoSEQ multiplex PCR; in TCRdb, only in-frame clones are kept and a portion is missing. The DNA was the basis for D and trimming; V, J and clone size are from that table. This sample has over 45,000 clones; 85% occur once, and the top ten carry roughly 13%. This clonotype was obtained from a human donor in a cohort sampled during active COVID-19. The chain joins TRBV19 to TRBJ2-3; 8 bases line up with TRBD2. Specimen: peripheral blood. The CDR3 protein is CASSGRVKGSDTQYF. CDR3 nucleotides: TGTGCCAGTAGCGGGAGGGTCAAGGGGTCCGATACGCAGTATTTT.